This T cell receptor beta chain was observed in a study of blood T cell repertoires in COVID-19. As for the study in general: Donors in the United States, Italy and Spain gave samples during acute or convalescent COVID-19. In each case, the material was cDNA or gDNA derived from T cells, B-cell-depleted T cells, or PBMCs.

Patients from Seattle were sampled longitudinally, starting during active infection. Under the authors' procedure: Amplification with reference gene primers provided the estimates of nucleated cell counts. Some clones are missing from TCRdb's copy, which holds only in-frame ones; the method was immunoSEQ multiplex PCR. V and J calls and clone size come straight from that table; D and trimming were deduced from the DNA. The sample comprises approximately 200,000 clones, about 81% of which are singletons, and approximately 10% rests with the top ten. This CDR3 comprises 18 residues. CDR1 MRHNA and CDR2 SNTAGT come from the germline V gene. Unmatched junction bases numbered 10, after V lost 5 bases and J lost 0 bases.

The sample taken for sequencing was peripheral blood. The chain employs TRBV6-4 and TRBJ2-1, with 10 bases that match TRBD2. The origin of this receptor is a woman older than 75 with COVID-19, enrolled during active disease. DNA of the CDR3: TGTGCCAGCAGTCCTATAGCGGGGGGAAGCAACTCCTACAATGAGCAGTTCTTC. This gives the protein CASSPIAGGSNSYNEQFF.